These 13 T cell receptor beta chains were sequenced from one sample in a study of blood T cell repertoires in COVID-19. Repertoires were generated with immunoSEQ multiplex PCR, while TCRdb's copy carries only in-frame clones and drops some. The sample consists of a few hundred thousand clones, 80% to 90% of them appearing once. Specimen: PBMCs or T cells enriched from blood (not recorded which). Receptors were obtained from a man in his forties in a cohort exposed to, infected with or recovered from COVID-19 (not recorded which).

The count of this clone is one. DNA for the CDR3: TGTGCCAGCGGGGGGGCCGGAGGGGAGACCCAGTACTTC. Translating gives CASGGAGGETQYF. This chain uses TRBV2 with TRBJ2-5; D is perhaps TRBD2 (7 bases). The CDR3 totals 13 residues. Germline CDR1 reads SNHLY; CDR2 reads FYNNEI. With 8 bases removed from V and 5 bases from J, the gap between germline ends came to 15 bases.

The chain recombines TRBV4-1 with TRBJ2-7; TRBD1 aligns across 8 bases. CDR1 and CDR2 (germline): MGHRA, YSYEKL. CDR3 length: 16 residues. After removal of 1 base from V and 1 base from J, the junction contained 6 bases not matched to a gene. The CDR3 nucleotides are TGCGCCAGCAGCCAAGGAGGGACAGGACCTTCCTACGAGCAGTACTTC. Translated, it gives CASSQGGTGPSYEQYF.

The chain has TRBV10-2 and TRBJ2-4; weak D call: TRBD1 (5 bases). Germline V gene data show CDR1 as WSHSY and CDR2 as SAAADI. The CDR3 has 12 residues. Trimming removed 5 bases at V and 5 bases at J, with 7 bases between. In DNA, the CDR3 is TGCGCCAGCAGTCAACAGGAAAACATTCAGTACTTC. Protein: CASSQQENIQYF.

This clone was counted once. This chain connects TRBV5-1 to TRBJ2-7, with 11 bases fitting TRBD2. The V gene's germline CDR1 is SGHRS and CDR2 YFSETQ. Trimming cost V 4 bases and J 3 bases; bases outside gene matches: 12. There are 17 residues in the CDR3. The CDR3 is CASSPGTSGDRDYEQYF. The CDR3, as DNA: TGCGCCAGCAGCCCTGGGACTAGCGGTGACAGGGACTACGAGCAGTACTTC.

CDR3 amino acids: CASSVASLAGVHEQFF. In DNA, the CDR3 is TGTGCCAGCAGCGTAGCTTCCCTAGCGGGAGTGCATGAGCAGTTCTTC. V is TRBV9 and J is TRBJ2-1, with TRBD2 identical over 10 bases. The CDR3 spans 16 residues. V shed 0 bases, J shed 8 bases, and the junction held 8 bases outside the gene matches. Germline CDR1 is SGDLS and CDR2 is YYNGEE.

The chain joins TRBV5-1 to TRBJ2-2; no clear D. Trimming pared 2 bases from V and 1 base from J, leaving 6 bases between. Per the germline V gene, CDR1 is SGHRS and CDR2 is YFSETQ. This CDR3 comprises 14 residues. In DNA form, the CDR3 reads TGCGCCAGCAGCTTTCTAGGGAACACCGGGGAGCTGTTTTTT. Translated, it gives CASSFLGNTGELFF.

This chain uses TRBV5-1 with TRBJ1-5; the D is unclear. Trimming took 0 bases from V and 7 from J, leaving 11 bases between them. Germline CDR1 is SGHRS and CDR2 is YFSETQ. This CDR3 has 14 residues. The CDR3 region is CASSLDGLEQPQHF. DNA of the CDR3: TGCGCCAGCAGCTTGGATGGGCTCGAACAGCCCCAGCATTTT. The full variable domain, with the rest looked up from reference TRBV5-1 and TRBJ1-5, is KAGVTQTPRYLIKTRGQQVTLSCSPISGHRSVSWYQQTPGQGLQFLFEYFSETQRNKGNFPGRFSGRQFSNSRSEMNVSTLELGDSALYLCASSLDGLEQPQHFGDGTRLSIL.

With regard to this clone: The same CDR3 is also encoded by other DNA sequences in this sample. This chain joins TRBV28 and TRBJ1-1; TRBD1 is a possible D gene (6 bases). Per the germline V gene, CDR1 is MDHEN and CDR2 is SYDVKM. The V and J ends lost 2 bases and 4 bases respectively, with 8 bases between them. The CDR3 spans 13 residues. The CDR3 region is CASSLPRGTEAFF. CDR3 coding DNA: TGTGCCAGCAGTTTACCCAGGGGCACTGAAGCTTTCTTT.

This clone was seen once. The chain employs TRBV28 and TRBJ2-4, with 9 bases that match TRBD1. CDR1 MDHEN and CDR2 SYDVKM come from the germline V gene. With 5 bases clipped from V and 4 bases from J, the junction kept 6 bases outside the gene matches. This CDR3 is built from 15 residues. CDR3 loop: CASSETGQGKNIQYF. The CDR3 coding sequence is TGTGCCAGCAGTGAAACGGGACAGGGAAAAAACATTCAGTACTTC.

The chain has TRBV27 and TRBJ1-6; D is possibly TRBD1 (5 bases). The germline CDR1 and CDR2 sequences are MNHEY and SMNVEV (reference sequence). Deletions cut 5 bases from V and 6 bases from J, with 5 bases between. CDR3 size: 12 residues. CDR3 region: CASSQGNSPLHF. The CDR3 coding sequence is TGTGCCAGCAGTCAGGGTAATTCACCCCTCCACTTT.

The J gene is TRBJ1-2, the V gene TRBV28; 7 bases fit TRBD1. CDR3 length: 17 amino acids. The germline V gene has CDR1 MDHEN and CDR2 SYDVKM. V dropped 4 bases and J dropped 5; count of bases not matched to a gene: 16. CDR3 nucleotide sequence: TGTGCCAGCAGTTCGGGACAGATCGGATCCCCAGCTTATGGCTACACCTTC. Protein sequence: CASSSGQIGSPAYGYTF.

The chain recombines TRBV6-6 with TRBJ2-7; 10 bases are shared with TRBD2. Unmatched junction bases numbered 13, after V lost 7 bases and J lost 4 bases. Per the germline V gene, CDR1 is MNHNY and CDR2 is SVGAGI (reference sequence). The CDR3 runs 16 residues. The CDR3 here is CASTTRSGTSVYEQYF. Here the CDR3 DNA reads TGTGCCAGCACCACCCGGTCCGGGACTAGCGTTTACGAGCAGTACTTC.

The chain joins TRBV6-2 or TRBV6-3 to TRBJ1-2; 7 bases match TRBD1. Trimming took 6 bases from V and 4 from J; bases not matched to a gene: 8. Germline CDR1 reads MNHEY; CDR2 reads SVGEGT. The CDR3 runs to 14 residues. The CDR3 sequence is CASSPDRSVYGYTF. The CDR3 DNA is TGTGCCAGCAGCCCGGACAGGTCCGTCTATGGCTACACCTTC.